The 3 T cell receptor beta chains below come from one sample, sequenced in a study of metastatic and nonmetastatic thyroid tumors. TCRdb ran MiXCR on the PCR reads. The table shows around 24,000 clones, with roughly 21% occurring only once. No treatment of any kind had been given to any patient before thyroid surgery. The sample taken for sequencing was blood. These receptors were obtained from a male donor with papillary thyroid cancer or a benign thyroid nodule (not recorded which). Some clones in this sample may be carry-over from other donors' samples.

In this sample, this clone turned up many times. The genes are TRBV7-9 and TRBJ2-5, with 13 bases lining up with TRBD2. The V gene's germline CDR1 is SEHNR and CDR2 FQNEAQ (reference sequence). After removal of 5 bases from V and 4 bases from J, the junction contained 10 bases not matched to a gene. CDR3 size: 17 residues. The CDR3 DNA is TGTGCCAGCAGCGCCTCCGGGACTAGCGGGACAGTAGAGACCCAGTACTTC. Translated: CASSASGTSGTVETQYF.

This clone has a count of ten or more. Distinct nucleotide sequences in the sample also encode this CDR3. In DNA form, the CDR3 reads TGCGCCAGCAGCTCCCCTGGGACTAGCGACCACAATGAGCAGTTCTTC. This translates into CASSSPGTSDHNEQFF. This chain uses TRBV5-1 with TRBJ2-1; 10 bases agree with TRBD2. The CDR3 extends over 16 amino acids. V trimming: 3 bases; J trimming: 5 bases; junction bases outside the gene matches: 8. CDR1 and CDR2 from the germline V gene are SGHRS and YFSETQ.

Ten or more counts support this clone. The junction shows a germline mismatch at one end, possibly a read error. The same CDR3 is also encoded by other DNA sequences in this sample. V usage is TRBV6-1 and J usage is TRBJ2-1; 9 bases line up with TRBD1. In germline, CDR1 is MNHNS, CDR2 SASEGT. The CDR3 is 15 amino acids. Here the CDR3 reads CASTQPGQGYNEQFF. CDR3 bases: TGTGCCAGCACACAACCGGGACAGGGATACAATGAACAGTTCTTC.